The 9 T cell receptor beta chains presented below share a single source sample, sequenced in a study of blood T cell repertoires in COVID-19. Data came from immunoSEQ multiplex PCR; TCRdb stores just in-frame clones and leaves some out. The sample consists of a few hundred thousand clones, under 85% of them appearing once. Sequencing used peripheral blood. The receptors shown here come from a human donor with COVID-19, enrolled during active disease. The donor label of this sample is uncertain.

V and J are TRBV6-5 and TRBJ1-3, with a possible D match to TRBD1 (6 bases). In germline, CDR1 is MNHEY, CDR2 SVGAGI. The ends were cut back, 2 bases at V and 2 bases at J, with 10 bases in the middle. This CDR3 is built from 15 residues. CDR3 sequence (DNA): TGTGCCAGCAGTTACCGGGGGGCTACTGGAAACACCATATATTTT. Encoded protein: CASSYRGATGNTIYF.

The chain joins TRBV23-1 to TRBJ2-7; perhaps TRBD2 as D (5 bases). TRBV23-1 is identified as an open reading frame with a role that is uncertain. The CDR3 totals 12 residues. Deletions cut 5 bases from V and 10 bases from J, with 15 bases between. CDR3 loop: CASSSTATGQYF. The DNA for the CDR3 is TGCGCCAGCAGTTCGACCGCGACGGGACAGTACTTC.

The chain is built from TRBV19 and TRBJ2-7; D possibly corresponds to TRBD1 (6 bases). The CDR3 consists of 16 residues. Trimming shortened V by 1 base and J by 3 bases, and 16 bases separated the two germline ends. The V gene's germline CDR1 is LNHDA and CDR2 SQIVND (reference sequence). The CDR3 here is CASSIGAGRGDYEQYF. The CDR3 DNA follows: TGTGCCAGTAGTATAGGTGCGGGCAGGGGAGACTACGAGCAGTACTTC.

This clone was observed once. The chain's CDR3 is CASSSWTDSYEQYF. The DNA of the CDR3 is TGTGCCAGCAGTTCCTGGACAGATTCCTACGAGCAGTACTTC. This chain connects TRBV27 to TRBJ2-7; a possible D gene is TRBD1 (6 bases). The V end lost 4 bases, the J end lost 1 base, and 11 bases lay between the germline ends. The length of the CDR3 is 14 residues. CDR1 is MNHEY, CDR2 SMNVEV, per germline (reference sequence).

The chain joins TRBV3-1 (or the pseudogene TRBV3-2) to TRBJ1-1; D not certain. The length of the CDR3 is 14 residues. Germline loops: CDR1 LGHDT, CDR2 YNNKEL (reference sequence). V dropped 4 bases and J dropped 6 bases, with 15 bases sitting between them. The CDR3 spells CASSLTPRRAEAFF. The CDR3 DNA reads TGTGCCAGCAGCCTCACGCCTAGACGGGCTGAAGCTTTCTTT.

The chain has TRBV30 and TRBJ2-1; tentative D call: TRBD2 (5 bases). The germline V gene encodes CDR1 GTSNPN and CDR2 SVGIG (reference sequence). The CDR3 has 14 amino acids. Trimming removed 1 base from V and 8 bases from J, with 15 bases in between. The CDR3 protein is CAWSGGSPRDEQFF. Written as DNA, the CDR3 is TGTGCCTGGAGTGGTGGGTCCCCGAGGGATGAGCAGTTCTTC.

The chain joins TRBV5-1 to TRBJ2-2, with D possibly matching TRBD2 (6 bases). Germline CDR1 is SGHRS and CDR2 is YFSETQ. Trimming left V 5 bases short and J 0 bases short, with 17 bases between. The CDR3 is 17 residues long. CDR3 amino acids: CASSRRAGPSNTGELFF. The CDR3 DNA sequence: TGCGCCAGCAGTCGACGAGCGGGCCCTTCGAACACCGGGGAGCTGTTTTTT.

This CDR3 reads CASSVKGARGQFF. The CDR3 DNA reads TGTGCCAGCAGCGTGAAGGGAGCTAGAGGGCAGTTCTTC. The J gene is TRBJ2-1, the V gene TRBV9, with D maybe TRBD2 (5 bases). This CDR3 spans 13 amino acids. Trimming shortened V by 2 bases and J by 12 bases, and 15 bases separated the two germline ends. Germline loops: CDR1 SGDLS, CDR2 YYNGEE.

The chain recombines TRBV7-9 with TRBJ1-1, with D perhaps TRBD1 (6 bases). Germline V gene data show CDR1 as SEHNR and CDR2 as FQNEAQ (reference sequence). This CDR3 is built from 17 residues. Trimming stripped 6 bases from V and 0 bases from J, with 20 bases between. The CDR3 spells CASSPRAGQHMNTEAFF. The CDR3 DNA follows: TGTGCCAGCAGTCCAAGAGCGGGACAACACATGAACACTGAAGCTTTCTTT.